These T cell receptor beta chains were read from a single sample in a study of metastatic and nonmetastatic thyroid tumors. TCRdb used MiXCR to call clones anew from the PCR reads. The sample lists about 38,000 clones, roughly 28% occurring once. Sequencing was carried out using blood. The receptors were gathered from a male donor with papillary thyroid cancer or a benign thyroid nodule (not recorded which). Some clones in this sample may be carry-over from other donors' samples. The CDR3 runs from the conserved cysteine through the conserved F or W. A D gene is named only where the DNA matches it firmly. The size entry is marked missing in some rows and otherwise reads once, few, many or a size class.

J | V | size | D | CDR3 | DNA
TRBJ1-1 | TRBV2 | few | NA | CASSEDRRDTEAFF | TGTGCCAGCAGTGAAGATAGGAGGGACACTGAAGCTTTCTTT
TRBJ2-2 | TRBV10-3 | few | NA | CAISEFREMGTGELFF | TGTGCCATCAGCGAGTTCCGGGAAATGGGGACCGGGGAGCTGTTTTTT
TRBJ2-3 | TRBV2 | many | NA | CASKTRASTDTQYF | TGTGCCAGCAAGACTAGGGCTAGCACAGATACGCAGTATTTT
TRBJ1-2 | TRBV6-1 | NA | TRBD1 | CASSEDRGHGYTF | TGTGCCAGCAGTGAAGACAGGGGGCACGGCTACACCTTC
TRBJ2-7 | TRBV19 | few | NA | CAGRCYHEQYF | TGTGCCGGTCGGTGTTACCACGAGCAGTACTTC
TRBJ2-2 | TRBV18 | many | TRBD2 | CASSPRPGGPDTGELFF | TGTGCCAGCTCACCACGACCGGGAGGGCCCGACACCGGGGAGCTGTTTTTT
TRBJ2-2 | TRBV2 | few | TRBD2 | CASQGSGRAGELFF | TGTGCTTCCCAGGGGAGCGGGAGGGCCGGGGAGCTGTTTTTT
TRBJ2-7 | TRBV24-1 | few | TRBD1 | CATSDLLHRGSYEQYF | TGTGCCACCAGTGATTTGCTTCACAGGGGGTCCTACGAGCAGTACTTC
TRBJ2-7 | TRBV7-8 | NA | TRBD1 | CASSLGQGAAYEQYF | TGTGCCAGCAGCTTAGGGCAGGGGGCCGCCTACGAGCAGTACTTC
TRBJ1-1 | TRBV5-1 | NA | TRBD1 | CASSTGQGAGNTEAFF | TGCGCCAGCAGCACGGGACAGGGGGCGGGGAACACTGAAGCTTTCTTT
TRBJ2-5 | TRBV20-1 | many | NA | CSARDGAQETQYF | TGCAGTGCTAGAGACGGAGCACAAGAGACCCAGTACTTC